This passage covers 24 T cell receptor beta chains from one sample sequenced in a study of cytomegalovirus exposure and HLA in healthy donors. In the PCR, 60 Vbeta and 13 Jbeta primers were used. The table came from immunoSEQ multiplex PCR; TCRdb's copy has only in-frame clones and leaves some out. The data contain around 80,000 clones, around a tenth of them seen just once; the ten biggest clones take up 24%. Sample: PBMCs. The receptors were gathered from a man aged 60-69 years in good health and CMV-seropositive.

This clone was seen more than once but under ten times. The rearrangement links TRBV6-1 to TRBJ2-7; D perhaps matches TRBD2 (6 bases). This CDR3 region has 14 residues. With 8 bases removed from V and 4 bases from J, the gap between germline ends came to 18 bases. Germline-derived CDR1 and CDR2 are MNHNS and SASEGT. CDR3 bases: TGTGCCAGCCGGGGGACCGTAGTAGGATACGAGCAGTACGTC. Protein: CASRGTVVGYEQYV.

This clone was seen a handful of times. This chain joins TRBV11-3 and TRBJ2-6; D is undetermined. V lost 1 base to trimming and J lost 1 base, with 8 bases between them. Germline assignment: CDR1 SGHNT and CDR2 YENEEA. The CDR3 totals 16 residues. The CDR3 is CASSLGGDSGANVLTF. Here the CDR3 DNA reads TGTGCCAGCAGCTTAGGAGGAGATTCTGGGGCCAACGTCCTGACTTTC.

The chain carries TRBV29-1 and TRBJ1-1; 7 bases align to TRBD1. Losses at the gene ends were 8 bases for V and 1 base for J; bases not matched to a gene: 7. This CDR3 contains 13 residues. In germline, CDR1 is SQVTM, CDR2 ANQGSEA. CDR3 region: CSSRTGRNTEAFF. The CDR3 DNA reads TGCAGCTCGCGGACAGGCCGGAACACTGAAGCTTTCTTT. The full variable domain, in which reference TRBV29-1 and TRBJ1-1 provide the parts outside the CDR3, is SAVISQKPSRDICQRGTSLTIQCQVDSQVTMMFWYRQQPGQSLTLIATANQGSEATYESGFVIDKFPISRPNLTFSTLTVSNMSPEDSSIYLCSSRTGRNTEAFFGQGTRLTVV.

To note about this clone: The junction and the germline gene differ at one end; a read error may be behind it. The chain employs TRBV7-9 and TRBJ1-3, with 8 bases aligning to TRBD1. Germline V CDR1 and CDR2: SEHNR, FQNEAQ (reference sequence). The CDR3 loop spans 13 amino acids. CDR3 residues: CASSQGAGNAIYF. In nucleotides, the CDR3 is TGTGCCAGCAGCCAGGGGGCTGGAAACGCCATATATTTT.

This rearrangement joins TRBV7-8 to TRBJ2-7; weak D call: TRBD2 (5 bases). V was trimmed by 5 bases and J by 2 bases, leaving 13 bases between them. This CDR3 is 14 amino acids long. CDR1 and CDR2 from the germline V gene are SGHVS and FQNEAQ. The chain's CDR3 is CASSHKSGPYEQYF. CDR3 sequence (DNA): TGTGCCAGCAGCCATAAGAGCGGCCCCTACGAGCAGTACTTC.

CDR3 protein: CSVEDLSGIGTDTQYF. For the CDR3, the DNA is TGCAGCGTTGAAGATCTAAGTGGTATTGGCACAGATACGCAGTATTTT. This rearrangement joins TRBV29-1 to TRBJ2-3; no clear D gene. Looked up from germline, CDR1 is SQVTM and CDR2 is ANQGSEA. This CDR3 is 16 amino acids long. V lost 0 bases and J lost 1, with 14 bases in between.

In this sample, this clone turned up a few times. The V gene is TRBV7-9, the J gene TRBJ1-1; D not resolved. Germline loops: CDR1 SEHNR, CDR2 FQNEAQ (reference sequence). The CDR3 consists of 14 residues. Trimming pared 4 bases from V and 0 bases from J, leaving 9 bases between. The CDR3 DNA follows: TGTGCCAGCAGCTCACAGAGCATGAACACTGAAGCTTTCTTT. Protein sequence: CASSSQSMNTEAFF.

This chain's CDR3 is CASSQDSGQGHQPQHF. The CDR3 DNA follows: TGCGCCAGCAGCCAAGATTCCGGACAGGGGCATCAGCCCCAGCATTTT. The chain combines TRBV4-1 with TRBJ1-5; 9 nucleotides agree with TRBD1. The germline V gene encodes CDR1 MGHRA and CDR2 YSYEKL. The junction had 5 bases not matched to a gene; V was cut back by 0 bases and J by 5 bases. The CDR3 has 16 amino acids.

The chain combines TRBV21-1 with TRBJ1-5; whether TRBD1, the table's D call, matches the DNA was not checked. TRBV21-1 is tagged as a pseudogene. The CDR3 contains 14 residues. The CDR3 spells CASNPRGIMSPQHF. The CDR3 DNA follows: TGTGCCAGCAACCCAAGGGGAATCATGTCGCCCCAGCATTTT.

This clone was observed a handful of times. J is TRBJ2-4 and V is TRBV5-6; 7 bases fit TRBD1. V lost 2 bases, J lost 8 bases, and 7 bases stayed unmatched. Germline CDR1 and CDR2: SGHDT and YYEEEE. The CDR3 consists of 14 residues. CDR3 in amino acids: CASSFRDSGDIQYF. The CDR3 bases are TGTGCCAGCAGCTTCCGGGACAGTGGAGACATTCAGTACTTC.

Only a few counts were recorded for this clone. J is TRBJ2-1 and V is TRBV7-3, with a possible D match to TRBD2 (5 bases). Germline V CDR1 and CDR2: SGHTA, FQGTGA. The V end was cut by 1 base, the J end by 6 bases, with 13 bases between. The length of the CDR3 is 15 residues. As DNA, the CDR3 is TGTGCCAGCAGCTTAAAACTAGTTCTAGTCAATGAGCAGTTCTTC. Translation gives CASSLKLVLVNEQFF.

In this sample, this clone turned up a few times. J is TRBJ2-3 and V is TRBV7-6; 8 nucleotides match TRBD1. The CDR3 covers 15 residues. Germline V gene lookup returns CDR1 SGHVS and CDR2 FNYEAQ. The V and J ends lost 0 bases and 4 bases, in that order; junction bases with no gene match: 3. The CDR3 nucleotides read TGTGCCAGCAGCTTAGCAGCAGGGGGCGCAGATACGCAGTATTTT. As protein: CASSLAAGGADTQYF.

This sequence joins TRBV5-1 and TRBJ2-5; 8 bases fit TRBD1. V was clipped by 0 bases and J by 5 bases; unmatched bases: 12. The CDR3 runs 17 residues. Germline lookup yields CDR1 SGHRS and CDR2 YFSETQ. Here the CDR3 DNA reads TGCGCCAGCAGCTTGGGCGAAGACTCAGGGGGCCGGGAGACCCAGTACTTC. Encoded protein: CASSLGEDSGGRETQYF.

This clone came up a few times. CDR3 sequence: CASRGGQGNTEAFF. The CDR3 bases are TGTGCCAGCAGGGGGGGACAGGGCAACACTGAAGCTTTCTTT. This sequence joins TRBV6-1 and TRBJ1-1, with 9 bases lining up with TRBD1. The CDR3 runs to 14 residues. Germline V gives CDR1 MNHNS, CDR2 SASEGT. V dropped 6 bases and J dropped 2; count of bases not matched to a gene: 4.

This clone was seen more than once but under ten times. The J gene is TRBJ1-3, the V gene TRBV7-9, with TRBD1 as a possible D gene (6 bases). The germline V gene has CDR1 SEHNR and CDR2 FQNEAQ (reference sequence). The CDR3 is 15 amino acids. Between the trimmed V and J ends, which lost 4 bases and 4 bases, there was a span of 14 bases. In DNA form, the CDR3 reads TGTGCCAGCAGCTCGCGGGGGGCTGGCGGAAACACCATATATTTT. Translation: CASSSRGAGGNTIYF.

This chain connects TRBV5-6 to TRBJ1-2; TRBD1 is a possible D gene (5 bases). Trimming shortened V by 4 bases and J by 4 bases, and 14 bases separated the two germline ends. Germline loops: CDR1 SGHDT, CDR2 YYEEEE. There are 14 residues in the CDR3. DNA for the CDR3: TGTGCCAGCAGCACGGGCGGAGGGGCCTATGGCTACACCTTC. Translated: CASSTGGGAYGYTF. Full variable domain (remainder filled in from reference TRBV5-6 and TRBJ1-2): DAGVTQSPTHLIKTRGQQVTLRCSPKSGHDTVSWYQQALGQGPQFIFQYYEEEERQRGNFPDRFSGHQFPNYSSELNVNALLLGDSALYLCASSTGGGAYGYTFGSGTRLTVV.

A few counts support this clone. The rearrangement links TRBV7-2 to TRBJ1-1, with TRBD1 identical over 8 bases. The germline gives CDR1 SGHTA, CDR2 FQGNSA. The ends lost 5 bases at V and 5 bases at J; junction bases unmatched: 13. The CDR3 is made up of 16 amino acids. DNA of the CDR3: TGTGCCAGCAGCCCTAACCACGACAGGGGTTGGACTGAAGCTTTCTTT. It encodes CASSPNHDRGWTEAFF.

The table lists this clone with a few counts. J is TRBJ2-6 and V is TRBV29-1; 8 nucleotides line up with TRBD1. The CDR3 has 18 residues. With V trimmed by 6 bases and J by 0 bases, 13 bases remained unmatched. Germline loops: CDR1 SQVTM, CDR2 ANQGSEA. The CDR3 loop is CSVFDRGPQSSGANVLTF. CDR3 in DNA: TGCAGCGTCTTTGACAGGGGACCCCAAAGCTCTGGGGCCAACGTCCTGACTTTC.

The chain is built from TRBV30 and TRBJ2-5, with D tentatively TRBD2 (6 bases). Matching the DNA end better, TRBJ2-7 makes the J call doubtful. The germline gives CDR1 GTSNPN, CDR2 SVGIG (reference sequence). The CDR3 covers 15 residues. Here the CDR3 reads CAWSLERALSYEQYF. In nucleotides, the CDR3 is TGTGCCTGGAGTTTAGAGCGGGCTCTCTCCTACGAGCAGTACTTC.

This clone turned up a few times. The J gene is TRBJ1-5, the V gene TRBV19; 7 bases are shared with TRBD1. V was pared by 5 bases and J by 0 bases, with 7 bases of the junction left unmatched. The CDR3 loop spans 16 amino acids. Germline assignment: CDR1 LNHDA and CDR2 SQIVND (reference sequence). The CDR3 DNA is TGTGCCAGTAGTCTTGACAGGGTTTATAGCAATCAGCCCCAGCATTTT. This gives the protein CASSLDRVYSNQPQHF.

This clone showed up just once. The rearrangement joins TRBV7-3 to TRBJ2-5; 14 bases map to TRBD2. J lost 1 base, V lost 5 bases, and 3 bases had no gene match. The CDR3 is 16 residues long. Looked up from germline, CDR1 is SGHTA and CDR2 is FQGTGA. The CDR3 is CASSHGLAGGQETQYF. DNA for the CDR3: TGTGCCAGCAGCCACGGACTAGCGGGGGGCCAAGAGACCCAGTACTTC.

This clone came up a few times. The V call is TRBV19, the J call TRBJ2-1, with 11 bases matching TRBD1. In germline, CDR1 is LNHDA, CDR2 SQIVND (reference sequence). The CDR3 is 19 residues long. Germline trimming cut 5 bases from V and 8 bases from J; bases unmatched to any gene: 20. The CDR3 region has the DNA TGTGCCAGTAGTCGAGCCGATTCTGTGGACAGGGGGCGGTCGGATGAGCAGTTCTTC. Amino acids: CASSRADSVDRGRSDEQFF. Supplemented by reference TRBV19 and TRBJ2-1, the full variable domain reads DGGITQSPKYLFRKEGQNVTLSCEQNLNHDAMYWYRQDPGQGLRLIYYSQIVNDFQKGDIAEGYSVSREKKESFPLTVTSAQKNPTAFYLCASSRADSVDRGRSDEQFFGPGTRLTVL.

The V call is TRBV5-6, the J call TRBJ1-3, with 7 positions matching TRBD1. The CDR3 consists of 16 residues. CDR1 is SGHDT and CDR2 is YYEEEE in the germline V gene. The V segment lost 4 bases and the J segment 0 bases; nucleotides outside the gene matches: 7. The CDR3 spells CASSRRTGHSGNTIYF. CDR3 nucleotide sequence: TGTGCCAGCAGCAGGAGGACAGGTCACTCTGGAAACACCATATATTTT.

The chain joins TRBV7-9 to TRBJ2-5; the D gene is possibly TRBD1 (5 bases). V was shortened by 1 base and J by 5 bases, with 14 bases between the two germline ends. Germline values: CDR1 SEHNR, CDR2 FQNEAQ (reference sequence). There are 15 residues in the CDR3. The CDR3 DNA follows: TGTGCCAGCAGCTTAGTTACAGGAGCAGTGGAGACCCAGTACTTC. This encodes CASSLVTGAVETQYF.